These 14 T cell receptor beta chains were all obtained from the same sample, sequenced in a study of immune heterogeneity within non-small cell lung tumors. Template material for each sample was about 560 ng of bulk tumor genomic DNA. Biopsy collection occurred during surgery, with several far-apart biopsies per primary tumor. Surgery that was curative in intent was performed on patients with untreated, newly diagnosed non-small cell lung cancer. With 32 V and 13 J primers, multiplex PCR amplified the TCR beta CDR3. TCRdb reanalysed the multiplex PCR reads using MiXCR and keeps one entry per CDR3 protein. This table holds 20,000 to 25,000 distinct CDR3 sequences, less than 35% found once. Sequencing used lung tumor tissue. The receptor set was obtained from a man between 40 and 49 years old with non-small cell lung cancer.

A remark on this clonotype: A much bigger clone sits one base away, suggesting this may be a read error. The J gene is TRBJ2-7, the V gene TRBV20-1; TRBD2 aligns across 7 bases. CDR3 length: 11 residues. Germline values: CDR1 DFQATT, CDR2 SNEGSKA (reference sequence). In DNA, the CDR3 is TGCATTGCTAGCCCAGCGGGAGAGCAGTACTTC. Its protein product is CIASPAGEQYF.

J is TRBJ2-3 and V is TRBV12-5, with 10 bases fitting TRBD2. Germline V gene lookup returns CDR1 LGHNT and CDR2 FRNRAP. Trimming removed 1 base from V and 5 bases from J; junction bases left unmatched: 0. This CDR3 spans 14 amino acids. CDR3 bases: TGTGCTAGTGGTTTGGGACTAGCGGGAGATACGCAGTATTTT. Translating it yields CASGLGLAGDTQYF.

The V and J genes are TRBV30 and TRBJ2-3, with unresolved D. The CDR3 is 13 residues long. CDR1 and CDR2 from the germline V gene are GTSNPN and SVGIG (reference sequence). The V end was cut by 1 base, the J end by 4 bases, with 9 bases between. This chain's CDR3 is CAWSGVIPDTQYF. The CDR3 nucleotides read TGTGCCTGGAGTGGAGTGATTCCAGATACGCAGTATTTT.

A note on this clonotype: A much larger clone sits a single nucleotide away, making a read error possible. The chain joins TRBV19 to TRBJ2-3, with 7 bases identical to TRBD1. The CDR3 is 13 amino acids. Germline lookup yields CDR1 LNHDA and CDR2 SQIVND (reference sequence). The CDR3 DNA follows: TGTGCCAGTAGTATTAGTCGGACAGGTACGCAGTATTTT. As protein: CASSISRTGTQYF.

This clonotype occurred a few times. CDR3 coding DNA: TGTGCCAGCAGTGAAGAAGGCGCGGTTCTAGCCAAAAACATTCAGTACTTC. It is translated as CASSEEGAVLAKNIQYF. This chain joins TRBV2 and TRBJ2-4; D is undetermined. Germline loops: CDR1 SNHLY, CDR2 FYNNEI. The CDR3 is 17 residues long. V dropped 1 base and J dropped 0 bases, with 13 bases sitting between them.

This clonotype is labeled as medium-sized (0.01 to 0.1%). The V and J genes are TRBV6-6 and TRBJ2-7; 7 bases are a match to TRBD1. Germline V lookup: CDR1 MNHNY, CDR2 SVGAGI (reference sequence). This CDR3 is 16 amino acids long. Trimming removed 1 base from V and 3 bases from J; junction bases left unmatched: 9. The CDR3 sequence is CASSYFPGQTLYEQYF. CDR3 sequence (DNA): TGTGCCAGCAGTTACTTTCCGGGACAGACACTCTACGAGCAGTACTTC.

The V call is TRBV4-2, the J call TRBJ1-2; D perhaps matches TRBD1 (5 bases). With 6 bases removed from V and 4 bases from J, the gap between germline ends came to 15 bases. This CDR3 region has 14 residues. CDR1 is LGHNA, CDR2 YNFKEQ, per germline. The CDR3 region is CASRPQGASYGYTF. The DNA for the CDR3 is TGTGCCAGCAGGCCCCAGGGTGCAAGCTATGGCTACACCTTC.

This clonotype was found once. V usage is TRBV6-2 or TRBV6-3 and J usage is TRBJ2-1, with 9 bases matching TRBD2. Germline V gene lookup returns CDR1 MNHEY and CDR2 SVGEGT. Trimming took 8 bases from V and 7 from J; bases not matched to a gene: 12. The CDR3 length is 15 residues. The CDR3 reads CASGAQLAGFNEQFF. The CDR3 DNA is TGTGCCAGCGGCGCACAACTAGCGGGTTTTAATGAGCAGTTCTTC.

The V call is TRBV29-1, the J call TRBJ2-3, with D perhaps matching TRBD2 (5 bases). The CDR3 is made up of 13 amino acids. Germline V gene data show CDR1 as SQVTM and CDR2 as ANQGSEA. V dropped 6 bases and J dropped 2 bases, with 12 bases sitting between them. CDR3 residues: CSVSDSDTDTQYF. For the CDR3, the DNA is TGCAGCGTGTCGGATAGCGACACAGATACGCAGTATTTT.

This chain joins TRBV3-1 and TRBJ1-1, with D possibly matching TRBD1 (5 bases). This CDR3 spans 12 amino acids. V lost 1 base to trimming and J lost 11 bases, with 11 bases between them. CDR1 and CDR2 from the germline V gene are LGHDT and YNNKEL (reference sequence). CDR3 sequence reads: CASSQGGRAAFF. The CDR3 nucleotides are TGTGCCAGCAGCCAAGGGGGGAGGGCGGCTTTCTTT.

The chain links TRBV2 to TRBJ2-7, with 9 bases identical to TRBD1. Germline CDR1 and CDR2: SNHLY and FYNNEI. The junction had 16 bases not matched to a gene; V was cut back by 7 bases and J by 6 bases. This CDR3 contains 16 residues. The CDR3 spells CASTNGGGQGRFEQYF. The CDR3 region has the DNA TGTGCCAGCACCAATGGGGGGGGACAGGGACGTTTCGAGCAGTACTTC.

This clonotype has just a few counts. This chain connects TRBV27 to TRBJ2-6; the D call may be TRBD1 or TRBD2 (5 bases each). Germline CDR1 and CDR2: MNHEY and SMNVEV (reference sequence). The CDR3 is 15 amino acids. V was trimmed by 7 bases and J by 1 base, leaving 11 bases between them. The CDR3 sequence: CASKIRESGANVLTF. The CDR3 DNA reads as TGTGCCAGCAAAATCAGGGAGTCTGGGGCCAACGTCCTGACTTTC.

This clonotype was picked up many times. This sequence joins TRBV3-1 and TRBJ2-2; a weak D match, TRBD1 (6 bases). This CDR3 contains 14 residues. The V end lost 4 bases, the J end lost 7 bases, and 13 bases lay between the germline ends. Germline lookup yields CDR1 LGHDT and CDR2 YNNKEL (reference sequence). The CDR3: CASSRNRAGGELFF. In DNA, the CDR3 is TGTGCCAGCAGCCGTAACAGGGCCGGCGGGGAGCTGTTTTTT. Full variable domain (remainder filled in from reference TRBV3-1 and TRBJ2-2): DTAVSQTPKYLVTQMGNDKSIKCEQNLGHDTMYWYKQDSKKFLKIMFSYNNKELIINETVPNRFSPKSPDKAHLNLHINSLELGDSAVYFCASSRNRAGGELFFGEGSRLTVL.

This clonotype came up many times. For the CDR3, the DNA is TGTGCCATCAGTGGACTAGCGGTGAGCTCCTACAATGAGCAGTTCTTC. Amino acids: CAISGLAVSSYNEQFF. The gene calls are TRBV10-3 and TRBJ2-1, with TRBD2 matching over 9 bases. Germline assignment: CDR1 ENHRY and CDR2 SYGVKD. After removal of 4 bases from V and 0 bases from J, the junction contained 4 bases not matched to a gene. This CDR3 comprises 16 residues.